This TCR beta chain was observed in a study of post-analysis software for immune sequencing data. Germline CDR1 is DFQATT and CDR2 is SNEGSKA (reference sequence). This CDR3 region has 14 residues. Trimming took 3 bases from V and 0 from J, leaving 9 bases between them. Study-level findings and limits: Patients had higher frequencies than controls of about five TRBV segments, including TRBV5-6, TRBV5-1 and TRBV20-1.

Unique molecular identifiers featured in each of the TCR beta cDNA libraries. MiXCR, applied by TCRdb to the PCR reads, yields one record per CDR3 protein. In the table there are about 430,000 distinct CDR3 sequences, less than 40% of which are singletons. Concerning this clonotype itself: The antigen is unknown.

The chain uses TRBV20-1 and TRBJ2-4; D not certain. The source is a girl aged 2 to 10 with multiple sclerosis. Sequenced material: blood. CDR3 loop: CSASPATAKNIQYF. Here the CDR3 DNA reads TGCAGTGCTAGTCCAGCTACAGCCAAAAACATTCAGTACTTC.